This paragraph covers one T cell receptor (beta chain) sequence. Its antigen has not been determined. Base qualities are not provided; no much larger clone lies one nucleotide away. Trimming at the junction amounts to 0 bases on V and 0 bases on J, and the germline ends lie 17 bases apart. CDR1 SGHTA and CDR2 FQGNSA were looked up in the germline V gene. From cysteine to phenylalanine, the CDR3 is 18 amino acids long. Only the CDR3 DNA stays, 54 bases, in frame from base 1. This entry belongs to a study of beta chain features in type 1 diabetes (dated by TCRdb to the late 2010s). As for the study more broadly: Patients and healthy donors did not differ in mean age, gender distribution, total cell number or subset yield. A total of just under 110,000,000 sorted cells were examined across all samples, and RNA yield correlated strongly with the number of cells per subset. The study compared the TCRB repertoires of sorted circulating CD4+ T cell subsets in recently diagnosed type 1 diabetes patients with those in matched healthy donors. Regulatory and stem cell-like memory subsets were obtained from only 8 patients and roughly 8 healthy donors, while naive and central memory subsets were obtained from all 30 or so donors. Here is what the overall study found, with its caveats: Because small numbers of individuals were included in the HLA sub-analyses, any influence of HLA type on TCRB rearrangement was left unresolved. In all four CD4+ subsets, TCRB CDR3 length was moderately but significantly shorter in type 1 diabetes patients. Fewer insertions and more nucleotide deletions at VDJ recombination sites were observed in patients with type 1 diabetes, implying thymic rearrangement abnormalities. PCR might favor shorter templates, but patient and control samples were amplified and corrected together, so any skew would affect both groups equally. Because cDNA rather than genomic DNA was sequenced, highly expressing activated cells could have been over-represented, although no difference in activation and CD3 levels was found between groups. Naive, central memory and regulatory TCRB repertoires appeared more similar among patients than among healthy donors.

A single peripheral blood draw of roughly 0.11 L on average was collected from each donor into heparinised tubes. Naive, central memory, regulatory and stem cell-like memory CD4+ T cells were sorted on a BD FACSAria II using a panel including CD45RO, CCR7, CD25, CD127, CD95 and CD27. Purity was above 98% for every sorted population. PBMCs were separated immediately by Lymphoprep density gradient centrifugation and were stained directly, without being cultured. Samples were stained and sorted in pairs, with one healthy donor and one patient per experiment, so that batch effects were minimized. All of the isolated RNA was reverse transcribed with the High Capacity cDNA Reverse Transcription Kit, so expressed TCRB transcripts were sequenced. Deep immunoSEQ sequencing was performed on naive, central memory and regulatory T cell samples, with an average of about 3.6 million total reads per sample. After sorted cells were lysed in RLT buffer, RNA was extracted with DNase-treated RNeasy Micro or Mini kits, with the choice depending on cell number. To prevent cross-contamination, each cell subset was processed individually, whereas patient and healthy donor samples were processed jointly. The immunoSEQ multiplex PCR was used to amplify TCRB sequences from cDNA, generating 87-bp fragments that spanned the CDR3 region. Sequencing of the amplicons was done on the Illumina HiSeq platform. The original methods were these. Synthetic template baselines were used to correct PCR bias computationally, reads within Hamming distance 2 were collapsed together, and singletons that could not be merged were discarded. By aligning reads against IMGT, V, D and J genes, CDR3 length, and insertions or deletions at six rearrangement sites were assigned. Within each subset, clonotype counts were normalized to the number of sorted cells before true diversity and Gini coefficients were calculated with the tcR R package. The overlap coefficient, calculated on TCRB nucleotide sequences, was used to quantify repertoire sharing. Out-of-frame TCRB sequences from naive cells were analyzed to stand in for the pre-selection repertoire. The clones in this table, taken by TCRdb from immuneACCESS, are in-frame only. Not every clone is retained; where verified, under half of the shortfall comes from an unresolved V gene, and the cause of the rest is unknown. The DNA was the basis for D and trimming; V, J and clone size are from that table. Across this sample there are roughly 500,000 clones, with about an eighth seen only once. The ten largest account for approximately 0.045% of the sample.

Sequencing was carried out using naive CD4+ T cells from blood. Per the publication, the cell subset or site label means: true naive CD4+ T cells. The rearranged segments are TRBV7-2 and TRBJ2-5, and perhaps TRBD2 as D gene, on 5 matching bases. The source is a woman aged 18-30 years in good health. At the DNA level, the sequence is TGTGCCAGCAGCTTAGCATACCTGGAGGAGGAGTACCAAGAGACCCAGTACTTC. The encoded protein is CASSLAYLEEEYQETQYF. The CDR3 plus the reference TRBV7-2 and TRBJ2-5 genes for the other parts give the full variable domain: GAGVSQSPSNKVTEKGKDVELRCDPISGHTALYWYRQSLGQGLEFLIYFQGNSAPDKSGLPSDRFSAERTGGSVSTLTIQRTQQEDSAVYLCASSLAYLEEEYQETQYFGPGTRLLVL.